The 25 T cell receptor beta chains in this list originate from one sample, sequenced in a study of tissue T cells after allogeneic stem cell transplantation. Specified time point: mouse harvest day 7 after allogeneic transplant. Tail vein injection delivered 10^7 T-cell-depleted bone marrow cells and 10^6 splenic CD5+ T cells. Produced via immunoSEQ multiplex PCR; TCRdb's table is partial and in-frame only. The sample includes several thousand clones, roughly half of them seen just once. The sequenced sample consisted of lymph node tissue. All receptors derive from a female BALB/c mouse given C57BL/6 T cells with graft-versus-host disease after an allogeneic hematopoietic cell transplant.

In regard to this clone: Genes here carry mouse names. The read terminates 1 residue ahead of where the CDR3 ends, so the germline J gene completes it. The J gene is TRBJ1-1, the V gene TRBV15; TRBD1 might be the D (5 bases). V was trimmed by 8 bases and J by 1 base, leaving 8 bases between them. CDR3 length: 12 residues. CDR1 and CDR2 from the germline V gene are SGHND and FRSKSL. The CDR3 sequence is CASPQGNTEVFF. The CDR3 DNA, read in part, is TGTGCCAGCCCTCAGGGGAACACAGAAGTCTTC.

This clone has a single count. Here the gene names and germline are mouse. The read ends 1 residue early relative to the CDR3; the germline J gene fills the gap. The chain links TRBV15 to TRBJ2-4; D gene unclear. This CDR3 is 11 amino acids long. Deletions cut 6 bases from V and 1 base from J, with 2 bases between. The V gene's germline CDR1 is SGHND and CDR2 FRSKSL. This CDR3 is CASRGQNTLYF. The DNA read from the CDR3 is TGTGCCAGCAGGGGTCAAAACACCTTGTAC.

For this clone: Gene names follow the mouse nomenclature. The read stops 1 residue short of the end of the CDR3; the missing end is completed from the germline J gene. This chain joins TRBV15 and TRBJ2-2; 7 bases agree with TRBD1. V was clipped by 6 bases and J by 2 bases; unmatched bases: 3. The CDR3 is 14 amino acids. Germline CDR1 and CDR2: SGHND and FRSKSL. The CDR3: CASSSQGNTGQLYF. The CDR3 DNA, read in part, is TGTGCCAGCAGCTCACAGGGGAACACCGGGCAGCTCTAC.

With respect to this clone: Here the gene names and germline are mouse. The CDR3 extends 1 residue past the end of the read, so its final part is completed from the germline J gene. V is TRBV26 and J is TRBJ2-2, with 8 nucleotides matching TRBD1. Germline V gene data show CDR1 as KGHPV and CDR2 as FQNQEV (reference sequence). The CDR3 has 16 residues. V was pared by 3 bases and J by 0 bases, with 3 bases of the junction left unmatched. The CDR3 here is CASSLGTGANTGQLYF. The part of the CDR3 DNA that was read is TGTGCCAGCAGTCTCGGGACAGGTGCAAACACCGGGCAGCTCTAC.

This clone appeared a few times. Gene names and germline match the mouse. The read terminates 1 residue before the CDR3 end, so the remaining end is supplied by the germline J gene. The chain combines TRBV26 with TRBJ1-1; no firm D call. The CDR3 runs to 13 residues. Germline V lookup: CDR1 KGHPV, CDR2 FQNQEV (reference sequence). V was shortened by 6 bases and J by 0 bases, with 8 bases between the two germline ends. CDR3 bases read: TGTGCCAGCAGCCCCCCGGCAAACACAGAAGTCTTC. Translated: CASSPPANTEVF. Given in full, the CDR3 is CASSPPANTEVFF.

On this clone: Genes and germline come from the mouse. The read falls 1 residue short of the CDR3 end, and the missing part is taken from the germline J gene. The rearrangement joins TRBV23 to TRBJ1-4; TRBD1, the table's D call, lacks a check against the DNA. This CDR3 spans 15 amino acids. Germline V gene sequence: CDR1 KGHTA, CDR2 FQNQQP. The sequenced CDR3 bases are TGCTCCAGCAGTCCAGGACAGGGCTCCAACGAAAGATTATTT. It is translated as CSSSPGQGSNERLF. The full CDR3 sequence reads CSSSPGQGSNERLFF. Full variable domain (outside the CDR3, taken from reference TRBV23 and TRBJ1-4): DAAVTQKPRYLIKMKGQEAEMKCIPEKGHTAVFWYQQKQSKELKFLIYFQNQQPLDQIDMVKERFSAVCPSSSLCSLGIRTCEAEDSALYLCSSSPGQGSNERLFFGHGTKLSVL.

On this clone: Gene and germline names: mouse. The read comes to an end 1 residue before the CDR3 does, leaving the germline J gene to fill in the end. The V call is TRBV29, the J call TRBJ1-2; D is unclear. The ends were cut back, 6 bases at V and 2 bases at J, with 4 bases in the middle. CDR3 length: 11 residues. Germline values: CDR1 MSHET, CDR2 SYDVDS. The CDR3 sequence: CASRNNSDYTF. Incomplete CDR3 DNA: TGTGCTAGCAGAAATAACTCCGACTACACC.

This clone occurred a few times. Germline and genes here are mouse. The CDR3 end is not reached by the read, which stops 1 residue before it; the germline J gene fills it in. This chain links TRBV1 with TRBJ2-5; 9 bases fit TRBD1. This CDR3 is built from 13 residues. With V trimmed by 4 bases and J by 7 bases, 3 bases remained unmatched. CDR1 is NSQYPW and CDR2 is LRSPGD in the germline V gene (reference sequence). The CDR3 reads CTCSVQGANTQYF. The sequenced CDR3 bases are TGCACCTGCAGTGTACAGGGGGCGAACACCCAGTAC. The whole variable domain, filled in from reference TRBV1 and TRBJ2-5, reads VTLLEQNPRWRLVPRGQAVNLRCILKNSQYPWMSWYQQDLQKQLQWLFTLRSPGDKEVKSLPGADYLATRVTDTELRLQVANMSQGRTLYCTCSVQGANTQYFGPGTRLLVL.

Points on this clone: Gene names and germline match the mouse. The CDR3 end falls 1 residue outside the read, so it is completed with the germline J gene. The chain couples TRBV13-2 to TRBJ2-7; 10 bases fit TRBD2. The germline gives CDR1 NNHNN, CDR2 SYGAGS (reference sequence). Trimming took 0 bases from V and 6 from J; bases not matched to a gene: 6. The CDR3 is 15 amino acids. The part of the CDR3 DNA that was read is TGTGCCAGCGGTGATGCCACTGGGGGGGGCCGTGAACAGTAC. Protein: CASGDATGGGREQY. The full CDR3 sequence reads CASGDATGGGREQYF.

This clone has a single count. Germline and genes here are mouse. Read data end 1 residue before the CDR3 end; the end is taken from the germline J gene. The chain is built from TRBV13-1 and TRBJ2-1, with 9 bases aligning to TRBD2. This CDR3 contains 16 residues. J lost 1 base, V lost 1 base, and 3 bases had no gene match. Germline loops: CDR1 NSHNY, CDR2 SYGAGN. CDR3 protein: CASSDRDWGNYAEQFF. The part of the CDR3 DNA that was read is TGTGCCAGCAGTGATAGAGACTGGGGGAACTATGCTGAGCAGTTC.

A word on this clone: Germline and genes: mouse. The CDR3 protein is CASSSGSQAPLF. Incomplete CDR3 DNA: TGTGCCAGCAGCTCAGGGTCCCAGGCTCCGCTT. The chain combines TRBV3 with TRBJ1-5; D is perhaps TRBD1 (5 bases). Read data end 1 residue before the CDR3 end; the end is taken from the germline J gene. Trimming removed 4 bases at V and 6 bases at J, with 7 bases between. This CDR3 has 12 amino acids. CDR1 and CDR2 (germline): SNHLY, FYNGKV (reference sequence).

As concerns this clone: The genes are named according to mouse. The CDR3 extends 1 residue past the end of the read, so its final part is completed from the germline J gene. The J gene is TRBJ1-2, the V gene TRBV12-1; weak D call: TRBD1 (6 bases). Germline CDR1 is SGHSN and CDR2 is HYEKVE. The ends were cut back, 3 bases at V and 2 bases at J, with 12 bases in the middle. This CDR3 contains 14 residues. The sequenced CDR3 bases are TGTGCCAGCTCTACCGGGACAATGAACTCCGACTACACC. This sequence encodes CASSTGTMNSDYT. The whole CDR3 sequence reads CASSTGTMNSDYTF.

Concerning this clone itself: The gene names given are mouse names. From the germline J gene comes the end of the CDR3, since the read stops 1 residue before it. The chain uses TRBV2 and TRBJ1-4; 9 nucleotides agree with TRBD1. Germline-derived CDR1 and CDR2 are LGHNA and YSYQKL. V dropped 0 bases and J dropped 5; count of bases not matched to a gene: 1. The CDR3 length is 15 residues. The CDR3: CASSQEGTGNERLFF. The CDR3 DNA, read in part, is TGTGCCAGCAGCCAAGAGGGGACAGGGAACGAAAGATTATTT.

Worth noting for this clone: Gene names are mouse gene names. CDR3 amino acids: CASSRTGENTLYF. CDR3 DNA (partial): TGTGCCAGCAGTCGGACTGGGGAAAACACCTTGTAC. This chain links TRBV5 with TRBJ2-4, with 9 bases fitting TRBD2. The read ends 1 residue early relative to the CDR3; the germline J gene fills the gap. V shed 6 bases, J shed 4 bases, and the junction held 2 bases outside the gene matches. The CDR3 extends over 13 amino acids. Germline V gene sequence: CDR1 LGHNA, CDR2 YNLKQL (reference sequence).

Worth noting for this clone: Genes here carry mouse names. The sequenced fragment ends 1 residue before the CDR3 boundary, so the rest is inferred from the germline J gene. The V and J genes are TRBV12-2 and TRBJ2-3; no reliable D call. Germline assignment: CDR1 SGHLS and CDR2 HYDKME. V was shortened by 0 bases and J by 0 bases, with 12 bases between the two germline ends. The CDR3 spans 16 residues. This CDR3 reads CASSLWVADSAETLYF. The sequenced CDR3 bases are TGTGCCAGCTCTCTCTGGGTGGCTGATAGTGCAGAAACGCTGTAT. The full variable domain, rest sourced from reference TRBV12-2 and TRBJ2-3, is NSGVVQSPRYIIKGKGERSILKCIPISGHLSVAWYQQTQGQELKFFIQHYDKMERDKGNLPSRFSVQQFDDYHSEMNMSALELEDSAVYFCASSLWVADSAETLYFGSGTRLTVL.

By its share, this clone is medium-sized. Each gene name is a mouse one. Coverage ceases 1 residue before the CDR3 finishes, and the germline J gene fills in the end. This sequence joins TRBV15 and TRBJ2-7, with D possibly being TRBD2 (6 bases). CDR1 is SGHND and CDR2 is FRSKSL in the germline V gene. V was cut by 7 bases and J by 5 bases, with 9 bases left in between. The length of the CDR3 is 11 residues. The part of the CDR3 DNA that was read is TGTGCCAGCACCCGGACTGATGAACAGTAC. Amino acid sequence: CASTRTDEQY. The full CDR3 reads CASTRTDEQYF.

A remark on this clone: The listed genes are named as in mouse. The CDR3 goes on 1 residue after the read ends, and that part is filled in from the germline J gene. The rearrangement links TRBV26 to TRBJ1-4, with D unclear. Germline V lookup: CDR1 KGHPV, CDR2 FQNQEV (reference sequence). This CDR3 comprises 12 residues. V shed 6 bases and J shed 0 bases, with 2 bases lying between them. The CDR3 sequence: CASRISNERLFF. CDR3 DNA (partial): TGTGCCAGCAGAATTTCCAACGAAAGATTATTT.

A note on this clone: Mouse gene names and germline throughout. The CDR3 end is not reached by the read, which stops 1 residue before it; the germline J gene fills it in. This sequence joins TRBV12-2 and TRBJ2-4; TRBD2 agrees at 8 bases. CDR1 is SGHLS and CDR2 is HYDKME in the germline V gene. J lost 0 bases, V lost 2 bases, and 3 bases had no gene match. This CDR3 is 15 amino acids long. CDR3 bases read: TGTGCCAGCTCTCGACTGGGGACTAGTCAAAACACCTTGTAC. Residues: CASSRLGTSQNTLY. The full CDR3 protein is CASSRLGTSQNTLYF.

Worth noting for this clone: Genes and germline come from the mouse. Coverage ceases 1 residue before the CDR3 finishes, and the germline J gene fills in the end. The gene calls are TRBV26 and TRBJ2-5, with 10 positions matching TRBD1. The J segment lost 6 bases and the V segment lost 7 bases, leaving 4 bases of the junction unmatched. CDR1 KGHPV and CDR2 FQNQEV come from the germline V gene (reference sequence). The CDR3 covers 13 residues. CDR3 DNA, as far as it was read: TGTGCCAGCAAAAGACAGGGGGCTGACACCCAGTAC. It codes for CASKRQGADTQY. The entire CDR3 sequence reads CASKRQGADTQYF.

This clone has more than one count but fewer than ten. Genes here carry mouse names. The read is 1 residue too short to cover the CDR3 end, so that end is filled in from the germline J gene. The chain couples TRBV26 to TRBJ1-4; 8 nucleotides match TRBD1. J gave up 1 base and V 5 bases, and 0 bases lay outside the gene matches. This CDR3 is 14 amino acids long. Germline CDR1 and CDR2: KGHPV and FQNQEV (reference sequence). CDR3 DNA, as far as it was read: TGTGCCAGCAGTGGACAGGGTTCCAACGAAAGATTATTT. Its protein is CASSGQGSNERLF. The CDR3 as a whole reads CASSGQGSNERLFF.

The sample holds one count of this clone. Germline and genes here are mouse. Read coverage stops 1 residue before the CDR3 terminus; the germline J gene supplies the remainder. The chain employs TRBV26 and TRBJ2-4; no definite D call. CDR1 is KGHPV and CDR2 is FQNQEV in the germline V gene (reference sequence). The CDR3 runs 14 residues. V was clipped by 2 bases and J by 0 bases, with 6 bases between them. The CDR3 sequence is CASSLEGSQNTLYF. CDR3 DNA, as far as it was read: TGTGCCAGCAGTCTGGAGGGAAGTCAAAACACCTTGTAC.

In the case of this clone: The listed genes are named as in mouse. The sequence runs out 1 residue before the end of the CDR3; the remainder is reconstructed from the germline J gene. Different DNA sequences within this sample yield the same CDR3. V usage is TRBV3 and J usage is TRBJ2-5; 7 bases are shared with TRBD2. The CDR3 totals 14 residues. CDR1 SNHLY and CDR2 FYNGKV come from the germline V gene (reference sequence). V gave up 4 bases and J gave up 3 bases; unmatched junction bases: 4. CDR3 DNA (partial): TGTGCCAGCAGCTCTCGACTGGGACAAGACACCCAGTAC. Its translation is CASSSRLGQDTQY. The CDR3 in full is CASSSRLGQDTQYF.

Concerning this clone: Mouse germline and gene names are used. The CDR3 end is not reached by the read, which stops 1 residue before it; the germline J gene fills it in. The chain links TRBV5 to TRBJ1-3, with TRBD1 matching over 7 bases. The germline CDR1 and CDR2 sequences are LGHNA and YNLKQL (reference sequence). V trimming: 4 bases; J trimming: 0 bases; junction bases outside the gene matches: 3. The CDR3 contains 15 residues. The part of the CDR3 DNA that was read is TGTGCCAGCAGCCCGGGACAGAATTCTGGAAATACGCTCTAT. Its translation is CASSPGQNSGNTLY. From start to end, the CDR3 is CASSPGQNSGNTLYF.

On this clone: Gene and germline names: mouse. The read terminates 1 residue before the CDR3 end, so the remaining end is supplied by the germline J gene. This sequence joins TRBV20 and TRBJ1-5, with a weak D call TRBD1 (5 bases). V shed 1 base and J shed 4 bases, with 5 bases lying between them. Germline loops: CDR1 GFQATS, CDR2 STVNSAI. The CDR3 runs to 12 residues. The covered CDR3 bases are TGTGGTGCTAGGGGACAGAACCAGGCTCCGCTT. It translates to CGARGQNQAPL. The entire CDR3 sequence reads CGARGQNQAPLF.

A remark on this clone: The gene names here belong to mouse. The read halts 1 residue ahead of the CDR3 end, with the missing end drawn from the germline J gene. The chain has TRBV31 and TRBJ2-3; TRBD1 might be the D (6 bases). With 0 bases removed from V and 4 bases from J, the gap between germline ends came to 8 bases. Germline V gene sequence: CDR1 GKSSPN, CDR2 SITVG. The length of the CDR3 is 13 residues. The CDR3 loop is CAWSLGGSETLYF. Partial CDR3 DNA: TGTGCCTGGAGTCTAGGGGGTTCAGAAACGCTGTAT.